This T cell receptor beta chain was observed in a study of T cell changes during pregnancy in multiple sclerosis. Libraries were prepared by immunoSEQ multiplex PCR; TCRdb keeps only in-frame clonotypes and omits some of them. The data contain about 92,000 clones, 85% to 95% of them seen just once; the ten biggest clones take up about 4.5%. The V end lost 2 bases, the J end lost 6 bases, and 12 bases lay between the germline ends. Germline lookup yields CDR1 SGHRS and CDR2 YFSETQ. This CDR3 has 14 residues. The receptor was isolated from a female donor with multiple sclerosis, enrolled in a pregnancy study. The material sequenced was peripheral blood, taken in the first trimester of pregnancy. This rearrangement joins TRBV5-1 to TRBJ1-5, with D maybe TRBD1 (6 bases). The CDR3 reads CASSLAGDGQPQHF. The CDR3 nucleotides read TGCGCCAGCAGCTTAGCAGGGGATGGTCAGCCCCAGCATTTT.